This TCR beta chain was sequenced during a study of T cell repertoires in cytomegalovirus infection. Study context: An indication of both CMV infection and matching HLA type came from public TCR beta signatures.

In TCRdb, the reads were re-called with MiXCR into one record per CDR3 protein. The sample has around 530,000 distinct CDR3 sequences, approximately 15% seen once. This CDR3 has 17 residues. From germline, CDR1 is MNHEY and CDR2 SVGEGT. The ends lost 6 bases at V and 4 bases at J; junction bases unmatched: 9. The clonotype was recovered from a human donor in good health (CMV status not recorded). Some clones in this sample may be carry-over from other donors' samples. The rearrangement links TRBV6-2 or TRBV6-3 to TRBJ2-3; the match to TRBD2 covers 14 bases. The sample taken for sequencing was CD8+ T cells from PBMCs. Here the CDR3 DNA reads TGTGCCAGCAGCTCTAGGACTAGCGGGAGGAGCCCAGATACGCAGTATTTT. This encodes CASSSRTSGRSPDTQYF.